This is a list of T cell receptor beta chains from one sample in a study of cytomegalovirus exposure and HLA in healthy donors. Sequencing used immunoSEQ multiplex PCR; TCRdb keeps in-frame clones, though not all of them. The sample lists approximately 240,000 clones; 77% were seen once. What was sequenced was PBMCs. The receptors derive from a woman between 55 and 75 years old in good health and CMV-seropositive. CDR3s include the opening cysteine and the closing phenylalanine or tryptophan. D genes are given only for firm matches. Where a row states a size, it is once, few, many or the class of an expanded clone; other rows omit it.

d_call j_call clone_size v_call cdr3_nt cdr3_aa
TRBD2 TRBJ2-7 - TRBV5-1 TGCGCCAGCAGCCCCTCTAGCGGGACCTACGAGCAGTACTTC CASSPSSGTYEQYF
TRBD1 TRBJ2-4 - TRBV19 TGTGCCAGTAGTCCAAGGACAGGAAGAGGCAAAAACATTCAGTACTTC CASSPRTGRGKNIQYF
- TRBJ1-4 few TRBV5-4 TGTGCCAGCAGAGTCATGTCGGATGAAAAACTGTTTTTT CASRVMSDEKLFF
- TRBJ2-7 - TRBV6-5 TGTGCCAGCAGTTTAGTGAGCGGGCTGGGGACCTACGAGCAGTACTTC CASSLVSGLGTYEQYF
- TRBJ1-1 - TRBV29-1 TGCAGCGCGGACAGTACCACTGAAGCTTTCTTT CSADSTTEAFF
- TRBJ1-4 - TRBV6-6 TGTGCCAGCAGTTTACGGGAGGGGAATGAAAAACTGTTTTTT CASSLREGNEKLFF
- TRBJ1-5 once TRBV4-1 TGCGCCAGCAGCCCCGAACCGACCCCGACAGTCTATAGCAATCAGCCCCAGCATTTT CASSPEPTPTVYSNQPQHF
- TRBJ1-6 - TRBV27 TGTGCCAGCAGTTTAACCCCCGGGGATTCACCCCTCCACTTT CASSLTPGDSPLHF
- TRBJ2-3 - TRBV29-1 TGCAGCGTTGTAGGACTACTCAGCACAGATACGCAGTATTTT CSVVGLLSTDTQYF
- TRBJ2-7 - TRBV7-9 TGTGCCAGCAGCTTAGAATTGGCAGGGTCCTACGAGCAGTACTTC CASSLELAGSYEQYF
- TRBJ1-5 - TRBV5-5 TGTGCCAGCAGCTTGGATGGGGCAGGGGGCAATCAGCCCCAGCATTTT CASSLDGAGGNQPQHF
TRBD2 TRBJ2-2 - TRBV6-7 TGTGCCAGCAGGAATTCCAGGGAGGGTGGCGGGGAGCTGTTTTTT CASRNSREGGGELFF
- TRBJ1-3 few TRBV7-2 TGTGCCAGCAGCTTAGGTCCCGGCAGCGGGGGTTCAAACACCATATATTTT CASSLGPGSGGSNTIYF
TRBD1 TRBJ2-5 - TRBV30 TGTGCCTGGAGTCCGCAGGGACAGCAAGAGACCCAGTACTTC CAWSPQGQQETQYF
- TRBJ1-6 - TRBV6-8 TGTGCCAGCAGTTACTGGCAGGGCGTAAGTTCCTATAATTCACCCCTCCACTTT CASSYWQGVSSYNSPLHF
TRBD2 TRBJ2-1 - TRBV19 TGTGCCAGTAGTACTAGCGGGGGGTTGAATGAGCAGTTCTTC CASSTSGGLNEQFF
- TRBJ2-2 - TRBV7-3 TGTGCCAGCAGCCCCAAGACAGGAGCCGGGGAGCTGTTTTTT CASSPKTGAGELFF
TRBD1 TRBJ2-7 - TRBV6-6 TGTGCCAGCAGTAAGACAGGGAATGGCTACGAGCAGTACTTC CASSKTGNGYEQYF
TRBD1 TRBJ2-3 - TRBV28 TGTGCCAGCAGAGACAGGGTCGCAGATACGCAGTATTTT CASRDRVADTQYF
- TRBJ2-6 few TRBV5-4 TGTGCCAGCAGCGGTAGCTACTCTGGGGCCAACGTCCTGACTTTC CASSGSYSGANVLTF
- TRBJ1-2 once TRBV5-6 TGTGCCAGCAGCTTGTTGACAGAACAGTATGGCTACACCTTC CASSLLTEQYGYTF
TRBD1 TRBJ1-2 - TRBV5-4 TGTGCCAGCAGCCTTGGACAGGGATTCTCTTATGGCTACACCTTC CASSLGQGFSYGYTF
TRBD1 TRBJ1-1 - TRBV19 TGTGCCAGTAGTTTTATCAGGGGGCCAGGGGAGAACACTGAAGCTTTCTTT CASSFIRGPGENTEAFF
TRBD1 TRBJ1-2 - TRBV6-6 TGTGCCAGCAGTTGGGGGACAGGGTCGGATGGCTACACCTTC CASSWGTGSDGYTF
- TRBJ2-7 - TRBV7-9 TGTGCCAGCAGCTTAGGGCAGGGCGCCTACGAGCAGTACTTC CASSLGQGAYEQYF
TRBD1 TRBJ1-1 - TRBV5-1 TGCGCCAGCAGCTTGGGACAGGGGTCGTTGAACACTGAAGCTTTCTTT CASSLGQGSLNTEAFF
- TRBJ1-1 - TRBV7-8 TGTGCCAGCAGCCATAACCGGGACACCGGGACTGAAGCTTTCTTT CASSHNRDTGTEAFF
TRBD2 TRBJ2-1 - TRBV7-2 TGTGCCAGCAGCCAGGGGCCTAGCGGGGGGAGCGTAGAGCAGTTCTTC CASSQGPSGGSVEQFF
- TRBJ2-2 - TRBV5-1 TGCGCCAGCAGCTTGGAAGCCACCGGGGAGCTGTTTTTT CASSLEATGELFF
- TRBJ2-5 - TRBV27 TGTGCCAGCAGTCCCCCCTCGACAGGGATTGGACGGGAGCAGTACTTC CASSPPSTGIGREQYF
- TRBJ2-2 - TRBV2 TGTGCCAGCAGTGGAGCCGGGGAGCTGTTTTTT CASSGAGELFF
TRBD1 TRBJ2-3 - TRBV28 TGTGCCAGCAGTTCCCCCGGGACAGGGGCCCCGGATACGCAGTATTTT CASSSPGTGAPDTQYF
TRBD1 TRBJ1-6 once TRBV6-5 TGTGCCAGCAGTAGGGACAGGGTCATCGGTTCACCCCTCCACTTT CASSRDRVIGSPLHF
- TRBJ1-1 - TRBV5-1 TGCGCCAGCAGCTCCCTAGTGAACACTGAAGCTTTCTTT CASSSLVNTEAFF
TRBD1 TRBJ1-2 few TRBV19 TGTGCCAGTAGTAACCCGGGACAGCTTTATGGCTACACCTTC CASSNPGQLYGYTF
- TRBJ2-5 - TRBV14 TGTGCCAGCAGCCCCATGGACAGAAACCAAGAGACCCAGTACTTC CASSPMDRNQETQYF
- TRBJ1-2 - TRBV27 TGTGCCAGCAGCCCCCTGGTAGCCTATGGCTACACCTTC CASSPLVAYGYTF
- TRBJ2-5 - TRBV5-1 TGCGCCAGCAGCCCCGGACAGACCCAAGAGACCCAGTACTTC CASSPGQTQETQYF
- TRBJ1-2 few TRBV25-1 TGTGCCAGCAGTGAATATACCAGGGCTAACTATGGCTACACCTTC CASSEYTRANYGYTF
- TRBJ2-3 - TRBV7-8 TGTGCCAGCAACATCAGGGGTATCACAGATACGCAGTATTTT CASNIRGITDTQYF
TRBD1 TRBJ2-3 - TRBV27 TGTGCCAGCAGTTTGGACAGGGCCACCACAGATACGCAGTATTTT CASSLDRATTDTQYF
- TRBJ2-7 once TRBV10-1 TGCGCCAGCAGTGCCGGAGTTGTGTCTAACTACGAGCAGTACTTC CASSAGVVSNYEQYF
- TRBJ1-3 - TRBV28 TGTGCCAGCAGACCACAGGGACCTGGAAACACCATATATTTT CASRPQGPGNTIYF
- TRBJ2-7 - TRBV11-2 TGTGCCAGCAGCCCGACTTTGTACGAGCAGTACTTC CASSPTLYEQYF
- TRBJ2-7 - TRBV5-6 TGTGCCAGCAGCTTGGCTAGCGTCTACTACGAGCAGTACTTC CASSLASVYYEQYF
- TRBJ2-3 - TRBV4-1 TGCGCCAGCAGCCAACCCTGGGGGGGCACAGATACGCAGTATTTT CASSQPWGGTDTQYF
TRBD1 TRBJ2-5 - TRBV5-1 TGCGCCAGCCAAGGGACAGGGGCCTACCAAGAGACCCAGTACTTC CASQGTGAYQETQYF
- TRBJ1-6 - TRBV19 TGTGCCAGTAGTCCCGGACACGGAGGGCCACCCCTCCACTTT CASSPGHGGPPLHF
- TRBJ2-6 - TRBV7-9 TGTTCCAGCAGGCCAAAGCAGGGCTCTGGGGCCAACGTCCTGACTTTC CSSRPKQGSGANVLTF
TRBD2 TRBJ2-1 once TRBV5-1 TGCGCCAGCAGCTTGGCCGGGACTAGCCTCTCGAATGAGCAGTTCTTC CASSLAGTSLSNEQFF
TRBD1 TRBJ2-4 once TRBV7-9 TGTTCCAGCAGCTTCGGGCAGGGGGTAAACATTCAGTACTTC CSSSFGQGVNIQYF
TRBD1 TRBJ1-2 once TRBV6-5 TGTGCCAGCAGTTACTCTAGGACAGGGATGGTGGGCTACACCTTC CASSYSRTGMVGYTF
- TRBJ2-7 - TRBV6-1 TGTGCCAGCAGTTCGAGTTACTACGAGCAGTACTTC CASSSSYYEQYF